Sequencing of this T cell receptor (beta chain) was carried out in a study of regulatory T cells in long-lasting Graves disease. The time point: persistent/refractory GD, antithyroid drugs over 5 years with positive TRAb. Following extraction of RNA from PBMCs, that RNA was used to make the TCR library. The germline V gene encodes CDR1 MNHNS and CDR2 SASEGT. The CDR3 spans 9 residues. Trimming shortened V by 7 bases and J by 9 bases, and 6 bases separated the two germline ends. iRepertoire HTBI primers and Arm-PCR of CDR3 regions built TCR beta libraries. Methods used by the authors: Among the samples, under 70 TRBV and about 15 TRBJ segments were identified. TCRdb analysed the multiplex PCR reads with MiXCR anew, one entry per CDR3 protein. TCRdb's processing, not the study's, gives the V and J calls here. The table lists about 460,000 distinct CDR3 sequences, approximately 23% of them singletons.

The table lists this clonotype with many counts. Its antigen is still unknown. Study findings and constraints: Persistent Graves' patients possessed reduced TCR diversity relative to recently diagnosed ones. More public clonotypes were shared by persistent patients (approximately 3,000) than by new patients (about 1,000).

Sequencing was performed on peripheral blood mononuclear cells (PBMCs), taken when the disease was refractory, from a patient treated with antithyroid drugs. The genes are TRBV6-1 and TRBJ1-2; the D is unclear. This receptor was obtained from a female donor with Graves disease. The CDR3 DNA reads TGTGCCAGCATCCGCCGCTACACCTTC. Protein: CASIRRYTF.